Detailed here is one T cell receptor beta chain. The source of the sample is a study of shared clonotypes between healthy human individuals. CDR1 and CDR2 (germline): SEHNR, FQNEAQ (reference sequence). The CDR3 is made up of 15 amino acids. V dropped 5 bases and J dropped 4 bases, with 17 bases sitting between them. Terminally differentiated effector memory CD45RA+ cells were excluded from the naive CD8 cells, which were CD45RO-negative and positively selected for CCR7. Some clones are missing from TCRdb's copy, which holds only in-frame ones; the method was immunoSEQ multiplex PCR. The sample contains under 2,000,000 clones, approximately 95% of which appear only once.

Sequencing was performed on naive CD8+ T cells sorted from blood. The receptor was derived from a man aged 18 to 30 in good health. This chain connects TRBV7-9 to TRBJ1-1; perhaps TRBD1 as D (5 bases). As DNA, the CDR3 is TGTGCCAGCAGCCTCGGGACTCCCGAGCTCACTGAAGCTTTCTTT. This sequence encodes CASSLGTPELTEAFF.